These 12 T cell receptor beta chains came from one sample sequenced in a study of OX40 agonist ivuxolimab in advanced cancers. Sequencing was performed with immunoSEQ multiplex PCR; in TCRdb, only in-frame clones are kept and a portion is missing. Of tens of thousands of clones in the sample, 80% to 90% were seen once. The source material was CD4+ or CD8+ T cells sorted from blood, sampled in a trial of the OX40 agonist ivuxolimab. The receptors stem from an adult with an advanced solid tumor such as melanoma, head and neck, liver or kidney cancer.

The chain carries TRBV2 and TRBJ2-1; no reliable D call. V lost 4 bases, J lost 6 bases, and 4 bases lay in between. This CDR3 comprises 11 residues. The V gene's germline CDR1 is SNHLY and CDR2 FYNNEI. CDR3 residues: CASSGTNEQFF. The CDR3 DNA follows: TGTGCCAGCAGTGGGACCAATGAGCAGTTCTTC.

The chain joins TRBV19 to TRBJ1-5, with 7 bases matching TRBD1. V was pared by 8 bases and J by 0 bases, with 13 bases of the junction left unmatched. Per the germline V gene, CDR1 is LNHDA and CDR2 is SQIVND (reference sequence). This CDR3 region has 17 residues. CDR3 in DNA: TGTGCCAGTCCGGGACAGACTTTGGCAACTAGCAATCAGCCCCAGCATTTT. This translates into CASPGQTLATSNQPQHF.

The rearrangement joins TRBV7-6 to TRBJ2-2; D uncertain. The CDR3 covers 15 residues. V lost 0 bases and J lost 2, with 7 bases in between. Germline V gives CDR1 SGHVS, CDR2 FNYEAQ. CDR3 nucleotide sequence: TGTGCCAGCAGCTTAGCGGATACAAACACCGGGGAGCTGTTTTTT. This codes for CASSLADTNTGELFF.

The chain has TRBV19 and TRBJ1-5, with TRBD1 matching over 9 bases. The germline V gene encodes CDR1 LNHDA and CDR2 SQIVND (reference sequence). CDR3 length: 14 amino acids. Trimming took 7 bases from V and 3 from J; bases not matched to a gene: 4. CDR3: CASNGQGNNQPQHF. DNA for the CDR3: TGTGCCAGTAACGGACAGGGGAACAATCAGCCCCAGCATTTT.

This chain uses TRBV4-3 with TRBJ2-7; tentatively, D is TRBD1 (5 bases). V was pared by 4 bases and J by 7 bases, with 14 bases between. Germline CDR1 LGHNA, CDR2 YSLEER. The CDR3 has 13 amino acids. The CDR3 nucleotides read TGCGCCAGCAGCCGAGGCAGGGATGGGGAGCAGTACTTC. Amino acids: CASSRGRDGEQYF.

The V gene is TRBV27, the J gene TRBJ2-7; D not resolved. The CDR3 spans 13 residues. Germline CDR1 is MNHEY and CDR2 is SMNVEV (reference sequence). Trimming took 5 bases from V and 2 from J, leaving 10 bases between them. DNA of the CDR3: TGTGCCAGCAGTCCCCCGGGCCCCTACGAGCAGTACTTC. Translation: CASSPPGPYEQYF.

This clone is a singleton in its sample. The rearrangement uses TRBV4-2 and TRBJ2-1, with 11 bases fitting TRBD2. CDR3 size: 14 residues. The germline V gene encodes CDR1 LGHNA and CDR2 YNFKEQ. V dropped 0 bases and J dropped 12; count of bases not matched to a gene: 4. In nucleotides, the CDR3 is TGTGCCAGCAGCCAAGACCCGCTAGCGGGGGGGCAGTTCTTC. This gives the protein CASSQDPLAGGQFF.

This sequence joins TRBV6-5 and TRBJ1-5; D not certain. Germline V lookup: CDR1 MNHEY, CDR2 SVGAGI. The CDR3 has 15 residues. V dropped 5 bases and J dropped 1 base, with 12 bases sitting between them. The chain's CDR3 is CASSRDRSSNQPQHF. DNA for the CDR3: TGTGCCAGCAGTAGGGATAGGTCCAGCAATCAGCCCCAGCATTTT.

This rearrangement joins TRBV11-3 to TRBJ2-3; a weak D match, TRBD2 (5 bases). CDR3 length equals 13 residues. The germline gives CDR1 SGHNT, CDR2 YENEEA. The V end was cut by 4 bases, the J end by 8 bases, with 13 bases between. The CDR3 loop is CASSSSGKRTQYF. The CDR3 DNA reads TGTGCCAGCAGCTCCTCGGGGAAACGTACGCAGTATTTT.

This chain joins TRBV28 and TRBJ1-5; 7 positions agree with TRBD1. Germline CDR1 is MDHEN and CDR2 is SYDVKM. The CDR3 is 15 amino acids. Unmatched junction bases numbered 9, after V lost 5 bases and J lost 5 bases. The CDR3 loop is CASSPTTGPYQPQHF. CDR3 in DNA: TGTGCCAGCAGTCCCACGACAGGGCCTTATCAGCCCCAGCATTTT.

The rearrangement uses TRBV7-3 and TRBJ2-7, with 8 nucleotides matching TRBD1. Germline V gene data show CDR1 as SGHTA and CDR2 as FQGTGA. V was pared by 2 bases and J by 6 bases, with 6 bases of the junction left unmatched. The CDR3 spans 14 residues. The CDR3 loop reads CASSLGAGGFEQYF. For the CDR3, the DNA is TGTGCCAGCAGCTTAGGCGCAGGGGGCTTCGAGCAGTACTTC.

The V and J genes are TRBV11-2 and TRBJ2-5, with 11 bases that match TRBD2. Germline V gene lookup returns CDR1 SGHAT and CDR2 FQNNGV. The length of the CDR3 is 16 residues. J lost 3 bases, V lost 3 bases, and 6 bases had no gene match. The CDR3 DNA sequence: TGTGCCAGCAGCTTCCTAGCGGGAGGACCGAAAGAGACCCAGTACTTC. It yields the protein CASSFLAGGPKETQYF.